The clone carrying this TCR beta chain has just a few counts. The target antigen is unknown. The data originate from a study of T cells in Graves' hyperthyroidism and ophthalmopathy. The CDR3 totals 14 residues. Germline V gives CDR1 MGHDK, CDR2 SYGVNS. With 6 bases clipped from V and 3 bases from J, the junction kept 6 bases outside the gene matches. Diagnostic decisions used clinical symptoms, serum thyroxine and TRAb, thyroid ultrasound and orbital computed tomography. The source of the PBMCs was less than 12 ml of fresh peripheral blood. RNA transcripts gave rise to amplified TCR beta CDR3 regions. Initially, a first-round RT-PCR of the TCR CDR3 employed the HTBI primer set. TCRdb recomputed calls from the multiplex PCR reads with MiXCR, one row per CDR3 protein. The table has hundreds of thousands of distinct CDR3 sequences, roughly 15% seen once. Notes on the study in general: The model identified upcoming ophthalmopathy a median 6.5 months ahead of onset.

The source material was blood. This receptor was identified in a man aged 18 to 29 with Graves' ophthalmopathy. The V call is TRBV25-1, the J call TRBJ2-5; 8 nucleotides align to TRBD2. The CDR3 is CASRKIGGEETQYF. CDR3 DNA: TGTGCCAGCAGAAAAATCGGGGGGGAAGAGACCCAGTACTTC.